The 32 T cell receptor beta chains in this list originate from one sample, sequenced in a study of blood T cell repertoires in COVID-19. Only in-frame clones appear in the TCRdb table, and some are missing; sequencing was by immunoSEQ multiplex PCR. Seen here are 230,000 or so clones, approximately 82% observed once, and the top ten hold around 1.5%. The sequencing input was peripheral blood. The receptors shown here come from a woman aged 40 to 49 who had recovered from COVID-19.

This chain connects TRBV6-5 to TRBJ1-2, with TRBD1 matching 7 bases. Per the germline V gene, CDR1 is MNHEY and CDR2 is SVGAGI. This CDR3 contains 15 residues. Trimming cost V 6 bases and J 1 base; bases outside gene matches: 8. DNA for the CDR3: TGTGCCAGCAGCCTCAGGGGGAGAGTTAACTATGGCTACACCTTC. It encodes CASSLRGRVNYGYTF.

The gene calls are TRBV5-1 and TRBJ2-3, with 9 bases matching TRBD2. In germline, CDR1 is SGHRS, CDR2 YFSETQ. V was pared by 4 bases and J by 4 bases, with 10 bases of the junction left unmatched. The CDR3 length is 16 residues. The CDR3 region has the DNA TGCGCCAGCAGCATGGGACTAGCTCAGAGAGCAGATACGCAGTATTTT. Protein: CASSMGLAQRADTQYF.

The rearrangement links TRBV7-2 to TRBJ1-1, with TRBD1 matching over 9 bases. Unmatched junction bases numbered 6, after V lost 10 bases and J lost 3 bases. This CDR3 spans 13 amino acids. CDR1 is SGHTA, CDR2 FQGNSA, per germline. The CDR3 bases are TGTGCCACCCACAGGGGGCATGACACTGAAGCTTTCTTT. Protein sequence: CATHRGHDTEAFF.

The genes are TRBV2 and TRBJ2-3; D possibly corresponds to TRBD1 (6 bases). The CDR3 runs 13 residues. Germline lookup yields CDR1 SNHLY and CDR2 FYNNEI. V was pared by 6 bases and J by 5 bases, with 12 bases between. The CDR3 nucleotides read TGTGCCAGCAGCCTCGAGGGGGAAGATACGCAGTATTTT. Residues: CASSLEGEDTQYF.

In its sample, this clone was seen a few times. V gene TRBV7-9 combines with J gene TRBJ1-5; possible D gene TRBD1, 5 bases. Germline V gives CDR1 SEHNR, CDR2 FQNEAQ (reference sequence). Trimming stripped 3 bases from V and 0 bases from J, with 9 bases between. This CDR3 contains 15 residues. The CDR3 loop is CASSFGGYSNQPQHF. Here the CDR3 DNA reads TGTGCCAGCAGCTTCGGGGGATATAGCAATCAGCCCCAGCATTTT. The variable domain in full, with the rest retrieved from reference TRBV7-9 and TRBJ1-5, is DTGVSQNPRHKITKRGQNVTFRCDPISEHNRLYWYRQTLGQGPEFLTYFQNEAQLEKSRLLSDRFSAERPKGSFSTLEIQRTEQGDSAMYLCASSFGGYSNQPQHFGDGTRLSIL.

There are a few counts of this clone. This chain links TRBV27 with TRBJ1-6; the match to TRBD1 covers 7 bases. There are 14 residues in the CDR3. V lost 0 bases and J lost 10; bases outside the gene matches: 3. In germline, CDR1 is MNHEY, CDR2 SMNVEV (reference sequence). CDR3 DNA: TGTGCCAGCAGTTTATCGACAGGGCAATCACCCCTCCACTTT. Translating gives CASSLSTGQSPLHF.

Points on this clone: An end of the junction differs from the germline gene, which may be a read error. CDR3 in DNA: TGTGCCAGCAGTGTCCCGGGACACCCAAAAGGATCGTTT. Protein: CASSVPGHPKGSF. J is TRBJ1-1 and V is TRBV27; TRBD1 is a possible D gene (6 bases). CDR3 length equals 13 residues. Germline V gene lookup returns CDR1 MNHEY and CDR2 SMNVEV (reference sequence).

The rearrangement links TRBV12-3 or TRBV12-4 to TRBJ1-1; D is unresolved. CDR3 size: 13 residues. Trimming left V 7 bases short and J 0 bases short, with 9 bases between. The CDR3 nucleotides are TGTGCCAGCACATCCCAGATGAACACTGAAGCTTTCTTT. It translates to CASTSQMNTEAFF.

The J gene is TRBJ2-3, the V gene TRBV7-2; D is perhaps TRBD2 (7 bases). Germline CDR1 reads SGHTA; CDR2 reads FQGNSA. The CDR3 is 15 amino acids. Trimming took 6 bases from V and 8 from J, leaving 21 bases between them. CDR3 nucleotides: TGTGCCAGCAGTTTGGGCCTGGCGGGGGCGGCTACGCAGTATTTT. Translated: CASSLGLAGAATQYF. Variable domain in full (rest from reference TRBV7-2 and TRBJ2-3): GAGVSQSPSNKVTEKGKDVELRCDPISGHTALYWYRQSLGQGLEFLIYFQGNSAPDKSGLPSDRFSAERTGGSVSTLTIQRTQQEDSAVYLCASSLGLAGAATQYFGPGTRLTVL.

V gene TRBV6-6 combines with J gene TRBJ1-3; D gene unclear. The V end was cut by 6 bases, the J end by 8 bases, with 23 bases between. The CDR3 sequence is 16 residues long. The V gene's germline CDR1 is MNHNY and CDR2 SVGAGI (reference sequence). CDR3 region: CASSQMGVSGSDTIYF. CDR3 coding DNA: TGTGCCAGCAGCCAGATGGGAGTTTCTGGTTCGGACACCATATATTTT.

V and J are TRBV5-1 and TRBJ1-4; D not certain. V lost 5 bases and J 8 bases, leaving 10 bases between the germline ends. Germline loops: CDR1 SGHRS, CDR2 YFSETQ. This CDR3 has 12 residues. The CDR3: CASSENREKLFF. The CDR3 DNA sequence: TGCGCCAGCAGTGAAAATCGGGAAAAACTGTTTTTT.

The chain joins TRBV5-1 to TRBJ2-1; D perhaps matches TRBD2 (6 bases). V was shortened by 3 bases and J by 10 bases, with 20 bases between the two germline ends. CDR3 length: 15 amino acids. Germline V gene sequence: CDR1 SGHRS, CDR2 YFSETQ. In DNA form, the CDR3 reads TGCGCCAGCAGCTCAACTGGGACTGACGTTCTCGAGCAGTTCTTC. Protein sequence: CASSSTGTDVLEQFF.

This chain connects TRBV4-1 to TRBJ1-2; the D is unclear. Trimming left V 0 bases short and J 4 bases short, with 12 bases between. The germline gives CDR1 MGHRA, CDR2 YSYEKL. The CDR3 loop spans 15 amino acids. The CDR3 sequence: CASSQEQGLGYGYTF. CDR3 nucleotides: TGCGCCAGCAGCCAAGAACAAGGACTAGGCTATGGCTACACCTTC.

V usage is TRBV19 and J usage is TRBJ1-3; D may be TRBD1 (5 bases). V shed 7 bases and J shed 4 bases, with 20 bases lying between them. The V gene's germline CDR1 is LNHDA and CDR2 SQIVND (reference sequence). This CDR3 has 16 residues. CDR3 in DNA: TGTGCCAGTAACTCGAAGACCAGGGTAGCCGGAAACACCATATATTTT. Encoded protein: CASNSKTRVAGNTIYF.

V gene TRBV25-1 combines with J gene TRBJ1-3, with a weak D call TRBD1 (5 bases). The CDR3 has 16 amino acids. The V gene's germline CDR1 is MGHDK and CDR2 SYGVNS. Trimming took off 4 bases at V and 4 bases at J, with 17 bases between the two ends. The CDR3 region has the DNA TGTGCCAGCAGTGGCCATTCCAGGGTCAGCGGAAACACCATATATTTT. It is translated as CASSGHSRVSGNTIYF.

This clone was observed a single time. The rearrangement uses TRBV18 and TRBJ1-5; D uncertain. Germline V lookup: CDR1 KGHSH, CDR2 LQKENI. Trimming left V 6 bases short and J 0 bases short, with 12 bases between. The CDR3 has 15 residues. CDR3 bases: TGTGCCAGCTCCTGGAGGGAAGATAGCAATCAGCCCCAGCATTTT. This translates into CASSWREDSNQPQHF.

V is TRBV9 and J is TRBJ2-5; TRBD1 agrees at 7 bases. This CDR3 is built from 14 residues. Germline CDR1 is SGDLS and CDR2 is YYNGEE. After removal of 3 bases from V and 2 bases from J, the junction contained 4 bases not matched to a gene. DNA for the CDR3: TGTGCCAGCAGCGCCGGGGACAGACAAGAGACCCAGTACTTC. Amino acids: CASSAGDRQETQYF.

The V call is TRBV7-8, the J call TRBJ2-5; 13 bases line up with TRBD2. The CDR3 has 16 residues. J lost 2 bases, V lost 11 bases, and 11 bases had no gene match. The germline V gene encodes CDR1 SGHVS and CDR2 FQNEAQ. The CDR3 DNA reads as TGTGCCTGTGACTCGTCGGGACTAGCGGGGCAAGAGACCCAGTACTTC. Translated: CACDSSGLAGQETQYF.

This chain joins TRBV3-1 (or the pseudogene TRBV3-2) and TRBJ2-7, with a possible D match to TRBD1 (5 bases). CDR1 and CDR2 from the germline V gene are LGHDT and YNNKEL (reference sequence). This CDR3 spans 15 amino acids. The V end was cut by 0 bases, the J end by 4 bases, with 13 bases between. In DNA form, the CDR3 reads TGTGCCAGCAGCCAAGATGTCGAGGCAGGGTACGAGCAGTACTTC. This gives the protein CASSQDVEAGYEQYF.

The chain carries TRBV29-1 and TRBJ2-3; TRBD2 might be the D (6 bases). V shed 4 bases and J shed 4 bases, with 12 bases lying between them. There are 13 residues in the CDR3. Germline CDR1 SQVTM, CDR2 ANQGSEA. The CDR3 loop is CSVVGGISDTQYF. The DNA for the CDR3 is TGCAGCGTTGTAGGCGGGATTTCAGATACGCAGTATTTT.

The chain carries TRBV4-3 and TRBJ1-2, with D perhaps matching TRBD1 (5 bases). This CDR3 contains 15 residues. V shed 0 bases and J shed 3 bases, with 11 bases lying between them. The germline CDR1 and CDR2 sequences are LGHNA and YSLEER. The CDR3 coding sequence is TGCGCCAGCAGCCAAGATGGGGGGGTTTACTATGGCTACACCTTC. This translates into CASSQDGGVYYGYTF.

This clone occurred a few times. This chain uses TRBV6-5 with TRBJ2-7; D possibly corresponds to TRBD2 (6 bases). This CDR3 spans 14 amino acids. The germline V gene encodes CDR1 MNHEY and CDR2 SVGAGI. V was clipped by 2 bases and J by 2 bases, with 10 bases between them. CDR3 DNA sequence: TGTGCCAGCAGTTACGGGAGGCTAGCCTACGAGCAGTACTTC. This encodes CASSYGRLAYEQYF.

The genes are TRBV18 and TRBJ1-3, with 7 nucleotides matching TRBD1. With 5 bases clipped from V and 0 bases from J, the junction kept 10 bases outside the gene matches. The CDR3 sequence is 17 residues long. Germline lookup yields CDR1 KGHSH and CDR2 LQKENI. CDR3 sequence reads: CASSMGVPGGSGNTIYF. CDR3 sequence (DNA): TGTGCCAGCTCAATGGGCGTGCCAGGGGGCTCTGGAAACACCATATATTTT.

The V gene is TRBV28, the J gene TRBJ1-1; D is ambiguous. V gave up 4 bases and J gave up 1 base, with 4 bases separating them. CDR3 length: 12 amino acids. Germline loops: CDR1 MDHEN, CDR2 SYDVKM. DNA of the CDR3: TGTGCCAGCAGTTCCAGGAACACTGAAGCTTTCTTT. Protein: CASSSRNTEAFF.

The chain employs TRBV4-3 and TRBJ2-7; 8 nucleotides line up with TRBD2. This CDR3 has 15 amino acids. Germline V CDR1 and CDR2: LGHNA, YSLEER. J was trimmed by 2 bases and V by 1 base; bases with no gene match: 4. CDR3 residues: CASSQGGSGAYEQYF. The CDR3 region has the DNA TGCGCCAGCAGCCAAGGAGGTAGCGGGGCCTACGAGCAGTACTTC.

The genes are TRBV12-3 or TRBV12-4 and TRBJ1-1, with unresolved D. This CDR3 is 12 amino acids long. Trimming pared 2 bases from V and 11 bases from J, leaving 12 bases between. CDR3 bases: TGTGCCAGCAGTTTATCACAGTTTAATGCTTTCTTT. Amino acid sequence: CASSLSQFNAFF.

The chain is built from TRBV19 and TRBJ1-5, with D possibly being TRBD1 (6 bases). The CDR3 loop spans 16 amino acids. Per germline, CDR1 LNHDA and CDR2 SQIVND (reference sequence). Trimming removed 5 bases from V and 9 bases from J, with 23 bases in between. CDR3 sequence (DNA): TGTGCCAGTAGTCCGGGGTACAGGGCCCTTTTGAGGCCCCAGCATTTT. Its protein is CASSPGYRALLRPQHF.

This clone is a singleton in its sample. In DNA, the CDR3 is TGTGCCAGCAGCGTGTGGGACAGGCCTTACAATGAGCAGTTCTTC. It is translated as CASSVWDRPYNEQFF. The rearrangement uses TRBV9 and TRBJ2-1; 8 bases agree with TRBD1. V gave up 2 bases and J gave up 4 bases; unmatched junction bases: 5. The CDR3 sequence is 15 residues long. Germline V gives CDR1 SGDLS, CDR2 YYNGEE. The full variable domain, its missing parts supplied by reference TRBV9 and TRBJ2-1, is DSGVTQTPKHLITATGQRVTLRCSPRSGDLSVYWYQQSLDQGLQFLIQYYNGEERAKGNILERFSAQQFPDLHSELNLSSLELGDSALYFCASSVWDRPYNEQFFGPGTRLTVL.

The chain combines TRBV5-4 with TRBJ2-3; 12 bases are a match to TRBD2. J lost 3 bases, V lost 3 bases, and 2 bases had no gene match. Germline lookup yields CDR1 SGHNT and CDR2 YYREEE (reference sequence). CDR3 length: 15 residues. CDR3 protein: CASSSTSGGTDTQYF. The CDR3 region has the DNA TGTGCCAGCAGCTCGACTAGCGGGGGTACAGATACGCAGTATTTT. The full variable domain, with the rest looked up from reference TRBV5-4 and TRBJ2-3, is ETGVTQSPTHLIKTRGQQVTLRCSSQSGHNTVSWYQQALGQGPQFIFQYYREEENGRGNFPPRFSGLQFPNYSSELNVNALELDDSALYLCASSSTSGGTDTQYFGPGTRLTVL.

The CDR3: CASSLGEGINYGYTF. CDR3 coding DNA: TGTGCCAGCAGCCTCGGGGAGGGGATAAACTATGGCTACACCTTC. The rearrangement uses TRBV3-1 (or the pseudogene TRBV3-2) and TRBJ1-2, with a tentative D call TRBD1 (5 bases). The length of the CDR3 is 15 residues. The germline V gene has CDR1 LGHDT and CDR2 YNNKEL (reference sequence). V lost 4 bases and J lost 2, with 14 bases in between.

The chain has TRBV21-1 and TRBJ1-4; TRBD1 is the table's D call and was not checked against the DNA. TRBV21-1 is described as a pseudogene. The CDR3 runs to 20 residues. Here the CDR3 DNA reads TGTGCCAGCAGCAAAATTACCGGGACACTCAAAACTGCAACTAATGAAAAACTGTTTTTT. Its protein is CASSKITGTLKTATNEKLFF.

This clone was counted a few times. The CDR3 bases are TGTGCCAGCAAAGAGGGTTCCTCCTATAATTCACCCCTCCACTTT. Its protein is CASKEGSSYNSPLHF. This sequence joins TRBV2 and TRBJ1-6, with D uncertain. From germline, CDR1 is SNHLY and CDR2 FYNNEI. The CDR3 length is 15 residues. Trimming cost V 7 bases and J 0 bases, with 10 bases left between them.